This T cell receptor beta chain comes out of a study of blood T cells in healthy people across ages. Next came a second PCR, run for roughly 6 to 11 cycles, which used a sample-barcoded 5' primer along with a J-beta primer mix. Each CDR3 protein gets one entry after TCRdb re-called the 5' RACE reads with MiXCR. The sample has approximately 780,000 distinct CDR3 sequences; about a quarter are singletons. This clonotype has just a few counts. The antigen is not known. V was trimmed by 1 base and J by 5 bases, leaving 14 bases between them. CDR3 size: 15 residues. Germline CDR1 is SGHNT and CDR2 is YYREEE (reference sequence). The study, taken as a whole, reports: Age advanced and TCR beta diversity per million T cells fell, roughly linearly.

These data also formed part of another study, on T cells of mothers and their children. In that study: Using around 1.4 ug per 15 ul, all extracted RNA underwent cDNA synthesis.

The sample consisted of blood. This chain joins TRBV5-4 and TRBJ2-3; the D is unclear. This receptor was obtained from a boy younger than 18 in good health. As DNA, the CDR3 is TGTGCCAGCAGCTTGCTCTCAGGCCCGCGAGATACGCAGTATTTT. Protein sequence: CASSLLSGPRDTQYF.